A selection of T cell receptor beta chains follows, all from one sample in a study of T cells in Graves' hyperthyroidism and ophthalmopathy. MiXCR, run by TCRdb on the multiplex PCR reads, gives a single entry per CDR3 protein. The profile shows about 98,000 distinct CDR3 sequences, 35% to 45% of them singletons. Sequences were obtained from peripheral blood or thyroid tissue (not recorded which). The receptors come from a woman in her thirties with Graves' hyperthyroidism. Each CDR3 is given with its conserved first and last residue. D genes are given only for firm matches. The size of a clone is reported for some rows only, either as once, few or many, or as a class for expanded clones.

DNA: TGCGCCAGCAGCCAGACCGGGACAAGGGGCCTCTATGGCTACACCTTC; CDR3: CASSQTGTRGLYGYTF; V: TRBV7-3; J: TRBJ1-2; size: NA; D: NA
DNA: TGTGCCAGCAGCCAAGGGGCTAGCGGGTCCTACGAGCAGTACTTC; CDR3: CASSQGASGSYEQYF; V: TRBV13; J: TRBJ2-7; size: NA; D: TRBD2
DNA: TGTGCCACCAGCAGCCAATCCATTGACTATGGCCACACCTTC; CDR3: CATSSQSIDYGHTF; V: TRBV15; J: TRBJ1-2; size: NA; D: NA
DNA: TGTGCCAGCAGCTTAGCCGGGGAGAGAACCTATGGCTACACCTTC; CDR3: CASSLAGERTYGYTF; V: TRBV7-9; J: TRBJ1-2; size: medium-sized; D: NA
DNA: TGCAGCGTTGATGGGGGCCAGGACTCCTACGAGCAGTACTTC; CDR3: CSVDGGQDSYEQYF; V: TRBV29-1; J: TRBJ2-7; size: NA; D: NA
DNA: TGCAGTGCTACCCTCACCCAGGGCCTCTATGGCTACACCTTC; CDR3: CSATLTQGLYGYTF; V: TRBV20-1; J: TRBJ1-2; size: NA; D: NA
DNA: TGTGCCAGCAGTGGGCGGGAGAACGGTTACGAGCAGTACTTC; CDR3: CASSGRENGYEQYF; V: TRBV28; J: TRBJ2-7; size: many; D: TRBD2
DNA: TGTGCCAGCTCACCACAACTAGCCTCTACTGGGGAGACCCAGTACTTC; CDR3: CASSPQLASTGETQYF; V: TRBV18; J: TRBJ2-5; size: many; D: NA
DNA: TGTGCCAGCAGCTTAGATGGCGCAGGGAGGAATGAAAAACTGTTTTTT; CDR3: CASSLDGAGRNEKLFF; V: TRBV5-6; J: TRBJ1-4; size: NA; D: NA
DNA: TGTGCCAGCAGCCTGGGAGGGCCGGATACGCAGTATTTT; CDR3: CASSLGGPDTQYF; V: TRBV7-6; J: TRBJ2-3; size: many; D: TRBD2
DNA: TGCGCCAGCCGACTGGCCGCAACTAATGAAAAACTGTTTTTT; CDR3: CASRLAATNEKLFF; V: TRBV4-1; J: TRBJ1-4; size: many; D: NA
DNA: TGTGCCAGTCTTGGGACAGGGCAGTTCTACGAGCAGTACTTC; CDR3: CASLGTGQFYEQYF; V: TRBV28; J: TRBJ2-7; size: NA; D: TRBD1
DNA: TGTGCCAGCAGCGTAGGCCTTTCAGATACGCAGTATTTT; CDR3: CASSVGLSDTQYF; V: TRBV9; J: TRBJ2-3; size: many; D: NA
DNA: TGTGCCAGCAGCTTAACCGCAGGGGGCAGGAACGAGCAGTACTTC; CDR3: CASSLTAGGRNEQYF; V: TRBV7-3; J: TRBJ2-7; size: NA; D: TRBD1
DNA: TGTGCCAGCACCCCACCTCCGTATTTT; CDR3: CASTPPPYF; V: TRBV6-5; J: TRBJ2-3; size: many; D: NA
DNA: TGCGCCAGCAGCTTAGCGGGAGGTTTCACAGATACGCAGTATTTT; CDR3: CASSLAGGFTDTQYF; V: TRBV5-1; J: TRBJ2-3; size: few; D: TRBD2
DNA: TGTGCCAGCAGTGGTAGCGGGAGGAACACTGAAGCTTTCTTT; CDR3: CASSGSGRNTEAFF; V: TRBV2; J: TRBJ1-1; size: few; D: NA
DNA: TGTGCCACCAGCAGCCAAGCTCTCTTTACGAATCAGCCCCAGCATTTT; CDR3: CATSSQALFTNQPQHF; V: TRBV15; J: TRBJ1-5; size: NA; D: NA
DNA: TGTGCCAGCAGCGCGGGACAGGGGGGTTACGAGCAGTACTTC; CDR3: CASSAGQGGYEQYF; V: TRBV7-3; J: TRBJ2-7; size: NA; D: TRBD1
DNA: TGTGCCAGCAGTGGGCCCCTCGGCAATCAGCCCCAGCATTTT; CDR3: CASSGPLGNQPQHF; V: TRBV2; J: TRBJ1-5; size: many; D: NA
DNA: TGTGCCAGCAGCCTGGAGGGGACATTCGGCTACACCTTC; CDR3: CASSLEGTFGYTF; V: TRBV7-2; J: TRBJ1-2; size: many; D: NA
DNA: TGTGCCAGCAGTCCCGATATGACGCAGTACTTC; CDR3: CASSPDMTQYF; V: TRBV6-5; J: TRBJ2-5; size: NA; D: NA
DNA: TGCAGTGCTGAGAGACTAGCGGGAGTCTACGAGCAGTACTTC; CDR3: CSAERLAGVYEQYF; V: TRBV20-1; J: TRBJ2-7; size: many; D: TRBD2
DNA: TGTGCCAGCAGCCAAAACCGGGACGAGCAAGAGACCCAGTACTTC; CDR3: CASSQNRDEQETQYF; V: TRBV2; J: TRBJ2-5; size: NA; D: NA
DNA: TGTGCCACCAGCAGAGATCAGCGGGGGACCTACGAGCAGTACTTC; CDR3: CATSRDQRGTYEQYF; V: TRBV15; J: TRBJ2-7; size: NA; D: TRBD2
DNA: TGTGCCAGCAGTGAGGGGCGCAACCAAGAGACCCAGCATTTT; CDR3: CASSEGRNQETQHF; V: TRBV2; J: TRBJ1-5; size: NA; D: NA